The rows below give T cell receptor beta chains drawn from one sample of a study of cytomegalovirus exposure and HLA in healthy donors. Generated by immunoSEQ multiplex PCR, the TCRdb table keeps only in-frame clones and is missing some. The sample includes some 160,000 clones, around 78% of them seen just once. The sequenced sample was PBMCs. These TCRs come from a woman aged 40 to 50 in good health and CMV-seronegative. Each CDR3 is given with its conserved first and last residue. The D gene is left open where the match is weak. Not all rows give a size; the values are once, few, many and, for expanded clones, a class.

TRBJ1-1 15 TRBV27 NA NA TGTGCCAGCAGTTTGCGGAAGGGAGGAAGGACTGAAGCTTTCTTT CASSLRKGGRTEAFF
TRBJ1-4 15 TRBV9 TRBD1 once TGTGCCAGCAGCGCAGACAGGGGGCGCGGTGGAAAACTGTTTTTT CASSADRGRGGKLFF
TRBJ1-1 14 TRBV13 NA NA TGTGCCAGCAGCTTAGGCCTCCTGAACACTGAAGCTTTCTTT CASSLGLLNTEAFF
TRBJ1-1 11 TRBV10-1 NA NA TGCGCCAGCACGGGTGCCAGTGAAGCTTTCTTT CASTGASEAFF
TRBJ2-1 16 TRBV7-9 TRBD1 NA TGTGCCAGCAGCGCCCGACAGGGTCTATCTCCGAATGAGCAGTTCTTC CASSARQGLSPNEQFF
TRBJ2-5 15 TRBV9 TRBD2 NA TGTGCCAGCAGCACTACTAGCGGACTTCAAGAGACCCAGTACTTC CASSTTSGLQETQYF
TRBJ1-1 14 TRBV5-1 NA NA TGCGCCAGCAGCTTGAGCGGGGTTGACACTGAAGCTTTCTTT CASSLSGVDTEAFF
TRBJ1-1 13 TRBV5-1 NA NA TGCGCCAGCAGCATGCAGGGGAACACTGAAGCTTTCTTT CASSMQGNTEAFF
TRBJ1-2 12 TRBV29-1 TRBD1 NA TGCAGCGTGGCCACAGGGGGCCATGGCTACACCTTC CSVATGGHGYTF
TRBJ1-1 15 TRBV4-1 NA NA TGCGCCAGCAGCCAAGACAGACAGACGAACACTGAAGCTTTCTTT CASSQDRQTNTEAFF
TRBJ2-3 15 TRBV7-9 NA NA TGTGCCAGCAGCCAGGGGTGGGGAGGCACAGATACGCAGTATTTT CASSQGWGGTDTQYF
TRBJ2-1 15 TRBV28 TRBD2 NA TGTGCCAGCAGTTTATGGGCACTAGCGTCGGATGAGCAGTTCTTC CASSLWALASDEQFF
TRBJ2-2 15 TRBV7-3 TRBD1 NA TGTGCCAGCAGGCCGACAGGGGGAAGCACCGGGGAGCTGTTTTTT CASRPTGGSTGELFF
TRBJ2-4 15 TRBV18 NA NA TGTGCCAGCTCACTCCTAGACCTAGCCAAAAACATTCAGTACTTC CASSLLDLAKNIQYF
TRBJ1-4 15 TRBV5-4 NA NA TGTGCCAGCAGCCCAGTGACGGGAAATAATGAAAAACTGTTTTTT CASSPVTGNNEKLFF
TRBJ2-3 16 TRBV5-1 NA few TGCGCCAGCAGCTTGCCGCTAGCAGCTAGCACAGATACGCAGTATTTT CASSLPLAASTDTQYF
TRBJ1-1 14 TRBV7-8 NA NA TGTGCCAGCAGCCCCATGTGGGCTTCGACTGAAGCTTTCTTT CASSPMWASTEAFF
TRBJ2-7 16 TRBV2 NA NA TGTGCCAGCAGGGGGATAAGGGCAGGGGAGTCCTACGAGCAGTACTTC CASRGIRAGESYEQYF
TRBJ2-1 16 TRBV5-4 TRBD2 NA TGTGCCAGCAGCTTGGACCTAGCGGGGGATTACAATGAGCAGTTCTTC CASSLDLAGDYNEQFF
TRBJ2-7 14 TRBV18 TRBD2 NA TGTGCCAGCTCACCACCAGCGGGGGCGTACGAGCAGTACTTC CASSPPAGAYEQYF
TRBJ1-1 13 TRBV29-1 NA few TGCAGCGTAGCAAGAACACAGTCCACTGAAGCTTTCTTT CSVARTQSTEAFF
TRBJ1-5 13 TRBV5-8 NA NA TGTGCCAGCAGCTTGGAGCCTTATCAGCCCCAGCATTTT CASSLEPYQPQHF
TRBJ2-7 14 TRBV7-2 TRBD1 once TGTGCCAGCAGCTCTCGGGACAGGTCAGACGAGCAGTACTTC CASSSRDRSDEQYF
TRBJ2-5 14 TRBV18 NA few TGTGCCAGCTCACGGGGGGGCCGTCAAGAGACCCAGTACTTC CASSRGGRQETQYF
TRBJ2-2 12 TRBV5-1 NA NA TGCGCCAGCAGCCCGACAGGTGGGGAGCTGTTTTTT CASSPTGGELFF
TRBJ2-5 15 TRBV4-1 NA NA TGCGCCAGCAGCCAAGAAGGAAGGGGATCTGAGACCCAGTACTTC CASSQEGRGSETQYF
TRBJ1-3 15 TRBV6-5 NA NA TGTGCCAGCAGTCCAGACAGAGCCTCTGGAAACACCATATATTTT CASSPDRASGNTIYF
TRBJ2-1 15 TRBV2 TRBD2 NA TGTGCCAGCAGCGTCCACGGGGGGACCAACAATGAGCAGTTCTTC CASSVHGGTNNEQFF
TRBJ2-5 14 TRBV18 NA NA TGTGCCAGCTCACCCAACGGGGGACCGGAGACCCAGTACTTC CASSPNGGPETQYF
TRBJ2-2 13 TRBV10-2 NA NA TGCGCCAGCAGTTTCGTGAACACCGGGGAGCTGTTTTTT CASSFVNTGELFF
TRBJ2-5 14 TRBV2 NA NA TGTGCCAGCAGGGCGTGGACAGACCAAGAGACCCAGTACTTC CASRAWTDQETQYF
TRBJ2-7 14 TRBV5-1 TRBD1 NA TGCGCCAGCAGCCCAGGAGACAGGGCCTACGAGCAGTACTTC CASSPGDRAYEQYF
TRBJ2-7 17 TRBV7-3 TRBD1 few TGTGCCAGCAGCTTATCTTCGGGGACAGCAAATACCTACGAGCAGTACTTC CASSLSSGTANTYEQYF
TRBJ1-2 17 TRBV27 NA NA TGTGCCAGCAGTTTAAACTCGGACAGTCGCGGCAACTATGGCTACACCTTC CASSLNSDSRGNYGYTF
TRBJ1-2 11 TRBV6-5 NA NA TGTGCCAGTCAGGGGTCCTGGGGCTACACCTTC CASQGSWGYTF
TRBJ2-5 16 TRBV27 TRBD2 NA TGTGCCAGCAGTCCACTAGGGACGGGGGAGGGGGAGACCCAGTACTTC CASSPLGTGEGETQYF
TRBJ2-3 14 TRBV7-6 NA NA TGTGCCAGCAGCTTGGCCTCCAAGTACGATACGCAGTATTTT CASSLASKYDTQYF
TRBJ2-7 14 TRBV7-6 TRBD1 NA TGTGCCAGCAGCTTCGGACAGGGCCCCTACGAGCAGTACTTC CASSFGQGPYEQYF
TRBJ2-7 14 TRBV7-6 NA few TGTGCCAGCAGTCCCGGGGTTCCCCCCTACGAGCAGTACTTC CASSPGVPPYEQYF
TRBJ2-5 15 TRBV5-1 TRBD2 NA TGCGCCAGCAGCTCGCTTTGGGAGGGTCTAGAGACCCAGTACTTC CASSSLWEGLETQYF
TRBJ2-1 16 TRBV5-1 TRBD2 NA TGCGCCAGCAGCTTGTTAATCGCTAGCGGGTACAATGAGCAGTTCTTC CASSLLIASGYNEQFF
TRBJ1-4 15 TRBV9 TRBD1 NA TGTGCCAGCAGCGTAGGTCCAGGGGGCAATGAAAAACTGTTTTTT CASSVGPGGNEKLFF
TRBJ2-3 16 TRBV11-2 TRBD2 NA TGTGCCAGCAGCTATATTAGCGGGGGGGGCACAGATACGCAGTATTTT CASSYISGGGTDTQYF
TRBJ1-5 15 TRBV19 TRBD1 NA TGTGCCAGTAGATTACAGGGGGCTTGGGGTCAGCCCCAGCATTTT CASRLQGAWGQPQHF